The next 30 T cell receptor beta chains were all read from a single sample in a study of OX40 agonist ivuxolimab in advanced cancers. Profiled with immunoSEQ multiplex PCR; TCRdb holds only in-frame clones, not every one. Of around 81,000 clones listed, around 84% are singletons. Sequences were derived from CD4+ or CD8+ T cells sorted from blood, sampled in a trial of the OX40 agonist ivuxolimab. The receptors come from an adult with an advanced solid tumor such as melanoma, head and neck, liver or kidney cancer.

This chain uses TRBV7-6 with TRBJ1-1; D remains ambiguous. In germline, CDR1 is SGHVS, CDR2 FNYEAQ. CDR3 length equals 17 residues. Trimming removed 4 bases from V and 5 bases from J, with 23 bases in between. The CDR3 nucleotides are TGTGCCAGCAGCTGGGGAGCGGCCATTAAGATGGGTACTGAAGCTTTCTTT. Translating it yields CASSWGAAIKMGTEAFF.

This chain links TRBV4-1 with TRBJ2-2; tentatively, D is TRBD1 (5 bases). Per the germline V gene, CDR1 is MGHRA and CDR2 is YSYEKL. V was clipped by 1 base and J by 1 base, with 7 bases between them. The CDR3 is 15 amino acids. DNA for the CDR3: TGCGCCAGCAGCCAAGGAGACAGGAACACCGGGGAGCTGTTTTTT. The encoded protein is CASSQGDRNTGELFF.

V and J are TRBV14 and TRBJ2-5; D not certain. The V gene lost 2 bases and the J gene lost 9 bases, with 7 bases spanning the gap. This CDR3 has 11 amino acids. The V gene's germline CDR1 is SGHDN and CDR2 FVKESK. CDR3 nucleotides: TGTGCCAGCAGCCAACTGGGTGCCCAGTACTTC. Its translation is CASSQLGAQYF.

The rearrangement links TRBV18 to TRBJ2-3; the D gene is possibly TRBD1 (6 bases). Germline V gene sequence: CDR1 KGHSH, CDR2 LQKENI. V was shortened by 9 bases and J by 6 bases, with 16 bases between the two germline ends. The CDR3 has 13 amino acids. CDR3: CARSRGSRDTQYF. The CDR3 nucleotides read TGTGCCAGGTCGAGGGGGTCAAGGGATACGCAGTATTTT.

The V gene is TRBV9, the J gene TRBJ2-3, with 7 bases identical to TRBD2. Germline V gene data show CDR1 as SGDLS and CDR2 as YYNGEE. The CDR3 sequence is 14 residues long. J lost 11 bases, V lost 0 bases, and 9 bases had no gene match. As DNA, the CDR3 is TGTGCCAGCAGCGTAGCGGGTGTCGGGACTAAGCAGTATTTT. As protein: CASSVAGVGTKQYF.

This chain joins TRBV25-1 and TRBJ2-1, with TRBD1 as a possible D gene (7 bases). With 6 bases removed from V and 2 bases from J, the gap between germline ends came to 14 bases. Germline loops: CDR1 MGHDK, CDR2 SYGVNS. This CDR3 comprises 15 residues. CDR3 in amino acids: CASSAGQGAYNEQFF. The DNA of the CDR3 is TGTGCCAGCAGCGCGGGGCAGGGGGCCTACAATGAGCAGTTCTTC.

The V and J genes are TRBV19 and TRBJ1-1; no clear D. CDR3 length: 11 residues. V lost 6 bases to trimming and J lost 0 bases, with 2 bases between them. Looked up from germline, CDR1 is LNHDA and CDR2 is SQIVND (reference sequence). The CDR3 DNA is TGTGCCAGTAGGTTGAACACTGAAGCTTTCTTT. Translated: CASRLNTEAFF.

The gene calls are TRBV28 and TRBJ1-2; D unresolved. The V and J ends lost 3 bases and 5 bases respectively, with 13 bases between them. Looked up from germline, CDR1 is MDHEN and CDR2 is SYDVKM. This CDR3 region has 14 residues. CDR3 sequence (DNA): TGTGCCAGCAGTTTCCGGGGAAGGGTTTATGGCTACACCTTC. Amino acid sequence: CASSFRGRVYGYTF.

The chain is built from TRBV7-6 and TRBJ1-1; D unclear. V was shortened by 2 bases and J by 5 bases, with 9 bases between the two germline ends. This CDR3 has 13 amino acids. The germline V gene has CDR1 SGHVS and CDR2 FNYEAQ. The chain's CDR3 is CASSLPGRTEAFF. The CDR3 DNA reads TGTGCCAGCAGCTTACCAGGTAGGACTGAAGCTTTCTTT.

The rearrangement uses TRBV11-2 and TRBJ2-7; D is unclear. CDR1 SGHAT and CDR2 FQNNGV come from the germline V gene. V was pared by 5 bases and J by 6 bases, with 14 bases between. CDR3 length: 13 amino acids. The CDR3: CASSLQPVGEQYF. The CDR3 DNA is TGTGCCAGCAGCCTCCAGCCGGTGGGCGAGCAGTACTTC.

V and J are TRBV7-2 and TRBJ1-5; 10 nucleotides line up with TRBD1. The CDR3 runs to 16 residues. V was pared by 8 bases and J by 1 base, with 8 bases of the junction left unmatched. From germline, CDR1 is SGHTA and CDR2 FQGNSA. The CDR3 reads CASAAGTGVSNQPQHF. The CDR3 DNA reads as TGTGCCAGCGCGGCCGGGACAGGGGTCAGCAATCAGCCCCAGCATTTT.

The J gene is TRBJ1-1, the V gene TRBV7-2; D gene ambiguous. The CDR3 has 15 residues. Trimming left V 0 bases short and J 3 bases short, with 11 bases between. Germline V gene sequence: CDR1 SGHTA, CDR2 FQGNSA. The CDR3 spells CASSLAHLGHTEAFF. CDR3 coding DNA: TGTGCCAGCAGCTTAGCGCACCTAGGGCACACTGAAGCTTTCTTT.

The chain combines TRBV5-1 with TRBJ2-5, with 7 nucleotides matching TRBD2. The end of the DNA aligns better with TRBJ2-7, so the J call may be wrong. Germline CDR1 is SGHRS and CDR2 is YFSETQ. The CDR3 runs to 15 residues. CDR3 loop: CASSSASGSSYEQYF. The CDR3 DNA follows: TGCGCCAGCAGCTCGGCTAGCGGCAGCTCCTACGAGCAGTACTTC.

Remarks on this clone: It may be a read error: a sequence one base away is much more abundant. This chain links TRBV6-5 with TRBJ1-5; D gene uncertain. Germline V CDR1 and CDR2: MNHEY, SVGAGI. The CDR3 has 13 residues. V dropped 6 bases and J dropped 0 bases, with 6 bases sitting between them. DNA for the CDR3: TGTGCCAGCAGCCCGGATAGCAATCAGCCCCAGCATTTT. It is translated as CASSPDSNQPQHF.

The V call is TRBV19, the J call TRBJ2-7; the D is unclear. The V end was cut by 4 bases, the J end by 3 bases, with 7 bases between. The germline gives CDR1 LNHDA, CDR2 SQIVND (reference sequence). This CDR3 is built from 12 residues. The CDR3 is CASSNRHYEQYV. As DNA, the CDR3 is TGTGCCAGTAGTAATAGGCACTACGAGCAGTACGTC.

There are a few counts of this clone. V gene TRBV25-1 combines with J gene TRBJ1-2; the match to TRBD1 covers 8 bases. After removal of 4 bases from V and 3 bases from J, the junction contained 4 bases not matched to a gene. This CDR3 contains 14 residues. Germline V CDR1 and CDR2: MGHDK, SYGVNS. The DNA for the CDR3 is TGTGCCAGCAGTGGACAGGGGATGTACTATGGCTACACCTTC. It codes for CASSGQGMYYGYTF.

This rearrangement joins TRBV11-1 to TRBJ1-1, with TRBD1 identical over 8 bases. Germline CDR1 is SGHAT and CDR2 is FQDESV (reference sequence). With 2 bases clipped from V and 8 bases from J, the junction kept 4 bases outside the gene matches. The CDR3 sequence is 13 residues long. For the CDR3, the DNA is TGTGCCAGCAGCTTATTCGGACAGGGCGAAGCTTTCTTT. It specifies CASSLFGQGEAFF.

The chain uses TRBV7-9 and TRBJ2-7; D ambiguous. The ends were cut back, 3 bases at V and 4 bases at J, with 7 bases in the middle. Germline lookup yields CDR1 SEHNR and CDR2 FQNEAQ (reference sequence). This CDR3 comprises 12 residues. CDR3 DNA: TGTGCCAGCAGCTTCGACAAGTACGAGCAGTACTTC. Protein product: CASSFDKYEQYF.

The sample holds one count of this clone. The chain is built from TRBV2 and TRBJ2-7, with D perhaps assigned TRBD1 or TRBD2 (6 bases each). This CDR3 spans 14 amino acids. Germline V gene sequence: CDR1 SNHLY, CDR2 FYNNEI. Trimming stripped 8 bases from V and 1 base from J, with 15 bases between. The CDR3 loop reads CASVEEGGSYEQYF. In DNA, the CDR3 is TGTGCCAGCGTCGAGGAGGGGGGTTCCTACGAGCAGTACTTC.

This rearrangement joins TRBV27 to TRBJ1-1, with D unresolved. CDR1 and CDR2 (germline): MNHEY, SMNVEV (reference sequence). Deletions cut 5 bases from V and 0 bases from J, with 13 bases between. This CDR3 spans 15 amino acids. The CDR3 DNA is TGTGCCAGCAGTGGGCCTGGGCATCTGAACACTGAAGCTTTCTTT. Amino acids: CASSGPGHLNTEAFF.

The chain joins TRBV6-4 to TRBJ2-1, with D hard to call. Deletions cut 0 bases from V and 9 bases from J, with 12 bases between. The germline gives CDR1 MRHNA, CDR2 SNTAGT. The CDR3 has 14 amino acids. CDR3 in amino acids: CASSDSYGSGEQFF. The CDR3 DNA reads as TGTGCCAGCAGTGACTCCTACGGTTCGGGTGAGCAGTTCTTC.

The chain is built from TRBV14 and TRBJ2-7, with 9 bases identical to TRBD1. The length of the CDR3 is 14 residues. The J segment lost 4 bases and the V segment lost 4 bases, leaving 5 bases of the junction unmatched. Germline CDR1 reads SGHDN; CDR2 reads FVKESK. CDR3 nucleotides: TGTGCCAGCAGCCCCCGGGACAGGGAGTACGAGCAGTACTTC. Translated, it gives CASSPRDREYEQYF. Supplemented by reference TRBV14 and TRBJ2-7, the full variable domain reads EAGVTQFPSHSVIEKGQTVTLRCDPISGHDNLYWYRRVMGKEIKFLLHFVKESKQDESGMPNNRFLAERTGGTYSTLKVQPAELEDSGVYFCASSPRDREYEQYFGPGTRLTVT.

CDR3 coding DNA: TGTGCCAGTAGTTCATCACTAGCGCCTGAGCAGTTCTTC. Translated: CASSSSLAPEQFF. The chain recombines TRBV19 with TRBJ2-1; 7 bases fit TRBD2. The CDR3 consists of 13 residues. From germline, CDR1 is LNHDA and CDR2 SQIVND (reference sequence). J lost 9 bases, V lost 5 bases, and 7 bases had no gene match.

This clone has just a few counts. The chain links TRBV5-4 to TRBJ2-1; 8 nucleotides agree with TRBD2. The germline CDR1 and CDR2 sequences are SGHNT and YYREEE (reference sequence). The CDR3 runs to 15 residues. With V trimmed by 4 bases and J by 5 bases, 8 bases remained unmatched. CDR3 amino acids: CASSLLAELDNEQFF. The CDR3, as DNA: TGTGCCAGCAGCCTACTAGCGGAGTTGGACAATGAGCAGTTCTTC.

The CDR3 coding sequence is TGTGCCAGCAGCCCCGAGAGGGGACAGGGGGGGAATGAGCAGTTCTTC. This codes for CASSPERGQGGNEQFF. The chain couples TRBV4-2 to TRBJ2-1, with 11 bases matching TRBD1. The CDR3 has 16 amino acids. Germline-derived CDR1 and CDR2 are LGHNA and YNFKEQ. V lost 4 bases and J lost 7; bases outside the gene matches: 9.

The chain is built from TRBV19 and TRBJ1-1, with 8 bases that match TRBD1. Germline V gene data show CDR1 as LNHDA and CDR2 as SQIVND (reference sequence). The CDR3 has 14 amino acids. V lost 6 bases to trimming and J lost 3 bases; unmatched junction nucleotides: 6. CDR3 residues: CASSLDRVYTEAFF. DNA of the CDR3: TGTGCCAGTAGCCTGGACAGGGTCTACACTGAAGCTTTCTTT.

V usage is TRBV27 and J usage is TRBJ2-1; D perhaps matches TRBD2 (6 bases). The V gene's germline CDR1 is MNHEY and CDR2 SMNVEV (reference sequence). This CDR3 comprises 14 residues. Trimming cost V 2 bases and J 12 bases, with 17 bases left between them. As DNA, the CDR3 is TGTGCCAGCAGTTTAGGCGGGGTTCTCGCGTTGCAGTTCTTC. It specifies CASSLGGVLALQFF.

V gene TRBV5-5 combines with J gene TRBJ1-1; 8 bases agree with TRBD1. In germline, CDR1 is SGHKS, CDR2 YYEKEE (reference sequence). The length of the CDR3 is 13 residues. V was clipped by 3 bases and J by 4 bases; unmatched bases: 2. The CDR3 region has the DNA TGTGCCAGCAGCTCGACAGGGGCCACTGAAGCTTTCTTT. This sequence encodes CASSSTGATEAFF.

The gene calls are TRBV7-6 and TRBJ2-7; D ambiguous. V gave up 5 bases and J gave up 3 bases, with 14 bases separating them. Germline CDR1 and CDR2: SGHVS and FNYEAQ. The CDR3 length is 14 residues. CDR3: CASSPRTELYEQYF. Here the CDR3 DNA reads TGTGCCAGCAGCCCTAGGACGGAACTCTACGAGCAGTACTTC.

The V call is TRBV6-4, the J call TRBJ2-1; D unresolved. Trimming pared 6 bases from V and 0 bases from J, leaving 12 bases between. This CDR3 has 15 residues. CDR1 is MRHNA and CDR2 is SNTAGT in the germline V gene. The CDR3, as DNA: TGTGCCAGCAGCCAGTCCTGGAGCTCCTACAATGAGCAGTTCTTC. It encodes CASSQSWSSYNEQFF.